Below are 7 T cell receptor beta chains sequenced from a single sample in a study of immune cell composition in non-small cell lung cancer. Some clones are missing from TCRdb's copy, which holds only in-frame ones; the method was immunoSEQ multiplex PCR. The sample has roughly 11,000 clones, about 60% seen once. The sequenced sample was lung tumor tissue. The receptors stem from a human donor with non-small cell lung cancer.

This chain joins TRBV11-3 and TRBJ2-7, with D unresolved. Trimming pared 0 bases from V and 9 bases from J, leaving 12 bases between. The CDR3 covers 13 residues. The germline V gene has CDR1 SGHNT and CDR2 YENEEA. The CDR3 DNA reads TGTGCCAGCAGCTTAGATCACCTGAGTGGGCAGTACTTC. Translation: CASSLDHLSGQYF.

As regards this clone: Relative to the germline gene, one junction end is altered; a read error may explain this. The gene calls are TRBV6-1 and TRBJ2-1, with 8 positions matching TRBD2. CDR1 and CDR2 (germline): MNHNS, SASEGT. The CDR3 extends over 11 amino acids. The CDR3: CASSAPGLGVF. The DNA for the CDR3 is TGTGCCAGCAGCGCTCCGGGACTAGGAGTCTTC.

The J gene is TRBJ2-3, the V gene TRBV29-1, with D perhaps TRBD2 (6 bases). CDR3 length equals 12 residues. Germline assignment: CDR1 SQVTM and CDR2 ANQGSEA. Trimming removed 4 bases at V and 5 bases at J, with 10 bases between. The CDR3 loop reads CSVVGGQDTQYF. Written as DNA, the CDR3 is TGCAGCGTTGTGGGAGGTCAAGATACGCAGTATTTT.

The chain recombines TRBV5-1 with TRBJ2-2; a possible D gene is TRBD2 (6 bases). Germline assignment: CDR1 SGHRS and CDR2 YFSETQ. CDR3 length: 16 amino acids. V was cut by 4 bases and J by 0 bases, with 13 bases left in between. The CDR3 sequence is CASSPGTSANTGELFF. CDR3 coding DNA: TGCGCCAGCAGCCCTGGGACTTCCGCGAACACCGGGGAGCTGTTTTTT.

The chain recombines TRBV6-5 with TRBJ1-5; 8 bases are shared with TRBD1. Unmatched junction bases numbered 6, after V lost 5 bases and J lost 3 bases. This CDR3 is built from 15 residues. Germline-derived CDR1 and CDR2 are MNHEY and SVGAGI. The CDR3 DNA reads TGTGCCAGCAGTCAAGACAGGGGACCCAATCAGCCCCAGCATTTT. It yields the protein CASSQDRGPNQPQHF.

This clone was seen just once. The V and J genes are TRBV10-3 and TRBJ2-7, with 10 bases lining up with TRBD2. After removal of 4 bases from V and 12 bases from J, the junction contained 12 bases not matched to a gene. Germline CDR1 and CDR2: ENHRY and SYGVKD. CDR3 length equals 14 residues. The DNA of the CDR3 is TGTGCCATCAGTGGGACTCTAGCGGGAGTCGGGTTGTACTTC. Encoded protein: CAISGTLAGVGLYF.

The chain carries TRBV9 and TRBJ2-2, with TRBD2 matching over 16 bases. The CDR3 extends over 17 amino acids. The V segment lost 5 bases and the J segment 7 bases; nucleotides outside the gene matches: 8. Per germline, CDR1 SGDLS and CDR2 YYNGEE. The CDR3 DNA reads as TGTGCCAGCAGTCCGGGACTAGCGGGAGGGCATGGCGGGGAGCTGTTTTTT. It translates to CASSPGLAGGHGGELFF.